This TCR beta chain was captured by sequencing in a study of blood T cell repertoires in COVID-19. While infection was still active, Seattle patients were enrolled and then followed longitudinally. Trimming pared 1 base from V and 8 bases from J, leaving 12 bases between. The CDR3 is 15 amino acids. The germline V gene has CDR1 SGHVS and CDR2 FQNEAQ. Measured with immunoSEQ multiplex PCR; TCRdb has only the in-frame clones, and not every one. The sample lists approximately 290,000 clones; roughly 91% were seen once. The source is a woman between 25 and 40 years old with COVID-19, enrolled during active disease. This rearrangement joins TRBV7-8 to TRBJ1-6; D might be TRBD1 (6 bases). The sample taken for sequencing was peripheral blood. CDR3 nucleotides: TGTGCCAGCAGCTTAGTTGGGGGGGCTTATTCACCCCTCCACTTT. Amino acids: CASSLVGGAYSPLHF.